This TCR beta chain was retrieved from a study of Ad26.COV2.S vaccination and SARS-CoV-2 variants. Overall study results and limits: Substantial breadth was reportedly displayed by spike-specific CD8+ and CD4+ T cell responses after vaccination. It was vaccine recipients, not placebo recipients, who had the higher spike-specific TCR breadth.

TCRdb keeps only in-frame clones here, not all; method: immunoSEQ multiplex PCR. The sample comprises approximately 340,000 clones, just over 90% of which are singletons, and around 4.2% rests with the top ten. Germline V gene lookup returns CDR1 MNHEY and CDR2 SVGEGT. The V end was cut by 6 bases, the J end by 4 bases, with 6 bases between. The CDR3 contains 11 residues. This clone was counted between two and nine times. Antigen specificity is unknown. The source of this sequence is a human donor who had recovered from COVID-19. Sequences were derived from peripheral blood, sampled after recovery from COVID-19. The genes are TRBV6-2 or TRBV6-3 and TRBJ1-1; no reliable D call. This chain's CDR3 is CASSIITEAFF. CDR3 bases: TGTGCCAGCAGCATCATCACTGAAGCTTTCTTT.